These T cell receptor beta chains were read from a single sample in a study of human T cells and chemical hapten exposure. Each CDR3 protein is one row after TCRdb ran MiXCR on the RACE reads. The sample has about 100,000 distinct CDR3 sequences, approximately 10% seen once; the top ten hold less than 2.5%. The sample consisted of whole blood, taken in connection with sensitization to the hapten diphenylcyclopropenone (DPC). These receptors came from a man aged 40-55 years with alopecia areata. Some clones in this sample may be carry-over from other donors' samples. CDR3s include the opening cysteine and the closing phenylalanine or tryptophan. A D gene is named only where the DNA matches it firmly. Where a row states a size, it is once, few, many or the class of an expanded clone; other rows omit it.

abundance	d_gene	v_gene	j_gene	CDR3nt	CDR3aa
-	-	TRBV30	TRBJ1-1	TGTGCCTGGCTCGTGAACACTGAAGCTTTCTTT	CAWLVNTEAFF
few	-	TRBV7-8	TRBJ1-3	TGTGCCAGCAGCCAAACGGAGGTTTCTGGAAACACCATATATTTT	CASSQTEVSGNTIYF
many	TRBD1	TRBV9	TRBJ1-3	TGTGCCAGCAGCGGTACCGGGACAGCGGGAGGAAACACCATATATTTT	CASSGTGTAGGNTIYF
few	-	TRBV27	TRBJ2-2	TGTGCCAGCAGTTTAGTTGGACTAACTAGCGGGGAGCTGTTTTTT	CASSLVGLTSGELFF
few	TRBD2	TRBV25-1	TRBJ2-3	TGTGCCAGCAGTGATACGGGACTAGCAGGTAGCACAGATACGCAGTATTTT	CASSDTGLAGSTDTQYF
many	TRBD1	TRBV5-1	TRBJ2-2	TGCGCCAGCAGCAAACGGACAGGGGCGGACACCGGGGAGCTGTTTTTT	CASSKRTGADTGELFF
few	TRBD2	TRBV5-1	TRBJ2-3	TGCGCCAGCAGCCCCGGACTAGCGGGCGTGCAAGCGCAGTATTTT	CASSPGLAGVQAQYF
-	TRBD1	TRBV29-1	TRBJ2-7	TGCAGCGTTGACGGTCAGGGGGCAGGGGAGCAGTACTTC	CSVDGQGAGEQYF
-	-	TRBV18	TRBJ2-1	TGTGCCAGCTCACCAGGTTTAGGGCGGGAGCAGTTCTTC	CASSPGLGREQFF
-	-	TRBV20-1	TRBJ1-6	TGCAGTGCTAGGGGGGGTCGGGACGCAGGAAATAATTCACCCCTCCACTTT	CSARGGRDAGNNSPLHF
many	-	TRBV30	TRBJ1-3	TGTGCCTGGAGTAAACCCAGACTAACTGGAAACACCATATATTTT	CAWSKPRLTGNTIYF
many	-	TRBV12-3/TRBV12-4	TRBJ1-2	TGTGCCAGCAGTTTAGTAGCAGGGCGCTATGGCTACACCTTC	CASSLVAGRYGYTF
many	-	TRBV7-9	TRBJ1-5	TGTGCCAGCAGCCCACCCGGGACCGAAGATAGCAATCAGCCCCAGCATTTT	CASSPPGTEDSNQPQHF
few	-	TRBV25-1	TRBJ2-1	TGTGCCAGCAGTCCTCATCCCCCCAACAATGAGCAGTTCTTC	CASSPHPPNNEQFF
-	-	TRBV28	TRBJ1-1	TGTGCCAGCAGGGGGGTCTTGTTGGCTGAAGCTTTCTTT	CASRGVLLAEAFF
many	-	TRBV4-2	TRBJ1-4	TGTGCCAGCAGCCAAGATTGGCCACAGGGACGAGAAAAACTGTTTTTT	CASSQDWPQGREKLFF
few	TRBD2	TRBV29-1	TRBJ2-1	TGCAGCGTTGAGCGGGAGAGGACCTACAATGAGCAGTTCTTC	CSVERERTYNEQFF
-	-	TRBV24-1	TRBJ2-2	TGTGCCACCAGTGATGTAAGACCGGTAGACACCGGGGAGCTGTTTTTT	CATSDVRPVDTGELFF
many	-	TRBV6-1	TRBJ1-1	TGTGCCAGCAGTGAATTGAGGGCCGGTACTGAAGCTTTCTTT	CASSELRAGTEAFF
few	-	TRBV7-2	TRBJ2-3	TGTGCCAGCAGCTTAAGCTCCCCTACTAGCACAGATACGCAGTATTTT	CASSLSSPTSTDTQYF
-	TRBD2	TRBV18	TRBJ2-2	TGTGCCAGCTCACCACTCCCCAGCGGGAGGGTCACCGGGGAGCTGTTTTTT	CASSPLPSGRVTGELFF
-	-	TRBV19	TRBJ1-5	TGTGCCAGTAGTCCTGGACCGCGCGATCAGCCCCAGCATTTT	CASSPGPRDQPQHF
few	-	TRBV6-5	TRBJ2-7	TGTGCCAGCAGTTACTCGTCGCAGTCCTACGAGCAGTACTTC	CASSYSSQSYEQYF